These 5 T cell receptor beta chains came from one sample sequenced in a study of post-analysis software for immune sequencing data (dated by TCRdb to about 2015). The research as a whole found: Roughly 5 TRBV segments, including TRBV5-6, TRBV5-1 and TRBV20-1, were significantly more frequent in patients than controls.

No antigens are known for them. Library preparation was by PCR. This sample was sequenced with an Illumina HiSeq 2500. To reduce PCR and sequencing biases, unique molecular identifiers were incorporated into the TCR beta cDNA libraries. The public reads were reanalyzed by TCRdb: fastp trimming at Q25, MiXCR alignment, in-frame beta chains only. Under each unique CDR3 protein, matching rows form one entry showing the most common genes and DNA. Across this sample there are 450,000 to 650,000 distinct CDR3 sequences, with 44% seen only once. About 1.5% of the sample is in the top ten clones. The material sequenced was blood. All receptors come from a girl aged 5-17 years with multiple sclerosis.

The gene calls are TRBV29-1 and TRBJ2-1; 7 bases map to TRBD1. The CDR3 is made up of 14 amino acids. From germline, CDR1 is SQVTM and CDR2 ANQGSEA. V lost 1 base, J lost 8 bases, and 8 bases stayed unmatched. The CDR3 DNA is TGCAGCGTTGAAGCTGGCAGGGGGTTCGATGAGCAGTTCTTC. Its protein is CSVEAGRGFDEQFF.

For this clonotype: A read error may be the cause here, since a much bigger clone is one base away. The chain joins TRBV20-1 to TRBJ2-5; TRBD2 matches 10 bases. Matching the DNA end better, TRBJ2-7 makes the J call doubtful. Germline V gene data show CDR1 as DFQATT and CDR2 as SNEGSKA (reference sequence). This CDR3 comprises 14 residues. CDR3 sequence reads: CNARGGTSDYEQYF. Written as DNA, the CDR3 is TGCAATGCTAGGGGGGGGACTAGCGACTACGAGCAGTACTTC.

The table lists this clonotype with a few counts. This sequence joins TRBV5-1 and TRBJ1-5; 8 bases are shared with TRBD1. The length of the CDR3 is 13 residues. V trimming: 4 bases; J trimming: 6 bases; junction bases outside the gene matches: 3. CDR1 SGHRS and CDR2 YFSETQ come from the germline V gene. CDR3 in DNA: TGCGCCAGCAGCACTGGACAGGGTCAGCCCCAGCATTTT. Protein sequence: CASSTGQGQPQHF.

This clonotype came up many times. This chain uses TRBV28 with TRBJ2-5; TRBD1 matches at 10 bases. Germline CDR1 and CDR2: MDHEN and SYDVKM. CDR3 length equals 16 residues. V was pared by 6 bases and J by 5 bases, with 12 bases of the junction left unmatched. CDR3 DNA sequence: TGTGCCAGCAGGTCTTGGGACAGGGGCTCGGATGAGACCCAGTACTTC. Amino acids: CASRSWDRGSDETQYF. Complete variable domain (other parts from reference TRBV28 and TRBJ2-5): DVKVTQSSRYLVKRTGEKVFLECVQDMDHENMFWYRQDPGLGLRLIYFSYDVKMKEKGDIPEGYSVSREKKERFSLILESASTNQTSMYLCASRSWDRGSDETQYFGPGTRLLVL.

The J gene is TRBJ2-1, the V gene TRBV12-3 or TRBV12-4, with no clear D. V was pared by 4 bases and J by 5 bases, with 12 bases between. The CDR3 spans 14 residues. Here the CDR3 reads CASSSPGFNNEQFF. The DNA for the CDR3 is TGTGCCAGCAGTTCCCCCGGCTTTAACAATGAGCAGTTCTTC.